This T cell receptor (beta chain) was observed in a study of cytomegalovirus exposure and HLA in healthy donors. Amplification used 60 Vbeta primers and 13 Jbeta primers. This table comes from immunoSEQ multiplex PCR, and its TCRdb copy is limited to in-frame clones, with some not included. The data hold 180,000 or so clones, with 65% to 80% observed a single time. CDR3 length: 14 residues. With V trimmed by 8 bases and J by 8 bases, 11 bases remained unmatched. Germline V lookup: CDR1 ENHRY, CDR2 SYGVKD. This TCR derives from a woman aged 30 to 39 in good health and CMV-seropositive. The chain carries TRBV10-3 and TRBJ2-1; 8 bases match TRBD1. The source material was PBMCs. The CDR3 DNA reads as TGTGCCATCGAACCCGGGACAGGTAACCATGAGCAGTTCTTC. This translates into CAIEPGTGNHEQFF.